This TCR beta chain stems from a study of CD8+ T cells in alopecia areata listed by TCRdb under 2018. Background on the whole study: To study T cell clonal expansion in alopecia areata, the researchers applied high-throughput TCRbeta sequencing to both the C3H/HeJ mouse model and human patients. Scalp tissue and sorted CD4+ and CD8+ peripheral blood T cells from patchy and totalis/universalis alopecia areata patients and from healthy controls were covered by human TCRbeta sequencing. Scalp clonality was compared across normal scalp (n=4), patchy alopecia areata scalp (n=8), and alopecia totalis/universalis scalp (n=8). RNA was obtained with the PAXgene miRNA kit for fixed scalp, the miRNeasy kit for PBMCs, and the RNeasy kit for mouse skin. Amplification of TCRbeta CDR3 regions was done by immunoSEQ multiplex PCR using 35 Vbeta forward primers and 13 Jbeta reverse primers. What the study reported, not specific to this receptor: Compared with normal scalp, lesional scalp had higher clonality and more expanded CD8+ clones, particularly in alopecia totalis/universalis, a pattern that suggests antigenic drive. Resident alphabeta T cells in normal human skin are also sequenced, complicating scalp TCR repertoire analysis, unlike mouse skin dominated by gammadelta T cells. TCR sequences shared between patients were less clear than in mice, possibly partly because of HLA diversity in the patient population.

Including the terminal cysteine and phenylalanine, the CDR3 comprises 11 residues. CDR3 DNA only is kept here, 33 bases in frame from base 1. V was cut back by 1 base and J by 17 bases, leaving a gap of 9 bases between them. According to the germline V gene (reference sequence), CDR1 reads SEHNR and CDR2 reads FQNEAQ. Lesional scalp punch biopsies and peripheral blood were collected from alopecia areata patients. PBMCs were isolated by density centrifugation and stained for CD3, CD4 and CD8, and CD4+ and CD8+ T cells were sorted on a FACSAria. Untreated alopecia areata patients were recruited as part of a multicenter biomarker study. In roughly five patients from the biomarker study, the blood CD8+ T cells went through an additional sort into NKG2D-low and NKG2D-high fractions. This clone has more than one count but fewer than ten. No cognate antigen has been identified for it. No base-level quality is on record; no much larger clone is a single base apart.

The library was produced with the immunoSEQ multiplex PCR assay. RNA was extracted from all samples and reverse transcribed into cDNA as template for TCR sequencing. First-strand cDNA was synthesized using SuperScript III with a 2:1 mix of oligo-dT and random hexamers. A synthetic immune receptor repertoire was used to measure amplification bias, and any remaining bias was corrected computationally. The paper's processing steps were these. Raw reads were preprocessed to remove errors, and CDR3 was defined by IMGT conventions from the conserved cysteine to phenylalanine. To get clonality, Shannon entropy was normalized by log2 of the number of productive unique TCRs and the result was subtracted from 1. CD4 or CD8 identity of scalp clones was inferred by cross-referencing scalp TCRbeta sequences with sorted blood CD4 and CD8 repertoires. What TCRdb holds here is the immuneACCESS table cut down to in-frame rearrangements. Part of the clones is not present; checked against another copy, under half of the missing clones reflect an unresolved V gene, and the others are unexplained. The V and J calls and the clone size are those of that table, but D and trimming were determined from the DNA. This sample comprises 50,000 to 70,000 clones, roughly 40% of them detected only once. The ten largest clones capture just over 50% of the sample.

Sequenced material: NKG2D-low CD8+ T cells sorted from blood. The label giving this sample's cell subset or site can be read as: sorted CD8+ NKG2D-low blood T cells. This receptor was identified in a human donor with alopecia areata. The sequence joins TRBV7-9 to TRBJ2-6, with the D gene call left open. The CDR3 protein sequence reads: CASSLDLEMTF. The nucleotides read TGTGCCAGCAGCTTAGATCTGGAGATGACTTTC.